The T cell receptor beta chain under discussion was sequenced for a study of T cell clonality in common variable immunodeficiency. This clone was counted at least ten times. As yet, its antigen is unknown. The DNA ends 3 residues before the CDR3 does, and the rest of the CDR3 is filled in from the germline J gene. The V and J ends lost 5 bases and 3 bases, in that order; junction bases with no gene match: 13. Germline CDR1 SSHAT, CDR2 FNYEAQ (reference sequence). The CDR3 consists of 16 residues. Sequencing input was equivalent genomic DNA from CVID and controls. The assay was immunoSEQ multiplex PCR, and TCRdb's table has in-frame clones only and misses some. The table lists around 60,000 clones, with no singletons. Study-wide findings and caveats: Compared with controls, CVID subjects had fewer shared TCRbeta clones. Compared with healthy controls, CVID subjects showed increased TCRbeta clonality, mostly in about a third.

The sample taken for sequencing was peripheral blood mononuclear cells. The clonotype comes from a person aged 18 to 70 in good health. The rearrangement uses TRBV7-7 and TRBJ2-7; 7 nucleotides line up with TRBD2. CDR3 bases read: TGTGCCAGCAGCCCTGGTCCTGCTAGCGGACTCTACGAG. Translation: CASSPGPASGLYE. In full, the CDR3 reads CASSPGPASGLYEQYF.